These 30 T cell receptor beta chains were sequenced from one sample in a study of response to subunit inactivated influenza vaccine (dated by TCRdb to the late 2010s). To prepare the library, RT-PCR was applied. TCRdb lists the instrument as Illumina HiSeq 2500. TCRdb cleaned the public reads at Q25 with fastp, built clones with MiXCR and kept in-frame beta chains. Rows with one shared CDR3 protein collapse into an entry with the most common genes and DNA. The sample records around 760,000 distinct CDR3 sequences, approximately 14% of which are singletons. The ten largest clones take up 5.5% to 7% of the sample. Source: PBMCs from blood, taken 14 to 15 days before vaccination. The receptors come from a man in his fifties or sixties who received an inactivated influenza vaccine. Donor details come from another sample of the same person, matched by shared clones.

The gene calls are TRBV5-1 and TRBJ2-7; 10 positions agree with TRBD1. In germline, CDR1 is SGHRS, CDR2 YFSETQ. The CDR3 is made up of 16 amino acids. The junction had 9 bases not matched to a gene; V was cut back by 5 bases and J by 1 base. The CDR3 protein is CASRRRPGQGSYEQYF. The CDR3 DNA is TGCGCCAGCAGACGAAGACCGGGACAGGGGTCCTACGAGCAGTACTTC.

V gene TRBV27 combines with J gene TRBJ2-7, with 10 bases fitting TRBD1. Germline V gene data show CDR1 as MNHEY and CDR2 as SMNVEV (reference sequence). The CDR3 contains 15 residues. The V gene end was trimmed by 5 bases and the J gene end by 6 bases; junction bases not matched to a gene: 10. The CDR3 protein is CASSMSGTGVVEQYF. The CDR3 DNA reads TGTGCCAGCAGTATGAGCGGGACAGGGGTGGTCGAGCAGTACTTC.

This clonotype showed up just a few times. CDR3 protein: CASSSEGGTQTQYF. For the CDR3, the DNA is TGTGCCAGCAGCTCGGAAGGGGGGACGCAGACCCAGTACTTC. The gene calls are TRBV7-9 and TRBJ2-5; D may correspond to TRBD1 or TRBD2 (6 bases each). From germline, CDR1 is SEHNR and CDR2 FQNEAQ (reference sequence). V was pared by 4 bases and J by 6 bases, with 15 bases between. The CDR3 extends over 14 amino acids.

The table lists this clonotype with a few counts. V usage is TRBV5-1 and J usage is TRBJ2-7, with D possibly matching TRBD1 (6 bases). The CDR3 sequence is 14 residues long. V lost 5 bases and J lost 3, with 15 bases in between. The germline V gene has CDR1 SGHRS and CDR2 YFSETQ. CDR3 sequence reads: CASRVGGGGYEQYF. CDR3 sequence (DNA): TGCGCCAGCAGAGTAGGTGGGGGCGGCTACGAGCAGTACTTC. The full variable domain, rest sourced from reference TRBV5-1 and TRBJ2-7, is KAGVTQTPRYLIKTRGQQVTLSCSPISGHRSVSWYQQTPGQGLQFLFEYFSETQRNKGNFPGRFSGRQFSNSRSEMNVSTLELGDSALYLCASRVGGGGYEQYFGPGTRLTVT.

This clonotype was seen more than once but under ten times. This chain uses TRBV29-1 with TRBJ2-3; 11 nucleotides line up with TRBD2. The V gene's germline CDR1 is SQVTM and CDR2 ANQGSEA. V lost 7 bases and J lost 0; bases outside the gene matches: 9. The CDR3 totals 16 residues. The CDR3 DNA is TGCAGCGCCGGAACCGGGACTAGCGGTAGCACAGATACGCAGTATTTT. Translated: CSAGTGTSGSTDTQYF.

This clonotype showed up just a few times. DNA for the CDR3: TGTGCCAGCAGAGCCTCGGGGGGCGCAGGGGCCAACGTCCTGACTTTC. It specifies CASRASGGAGANVLTF. The V and J genes are TRBV28 and TRBJ2-6, with D possibly being TRBD2 (7 bases). The CDR3 runs to 16 residues. CDR1 MDHEN and CDR2 SYDVKM come from the germline V gene. V was trimmed by 6 bases and J by 4 bases, leaving 16 bases between them.

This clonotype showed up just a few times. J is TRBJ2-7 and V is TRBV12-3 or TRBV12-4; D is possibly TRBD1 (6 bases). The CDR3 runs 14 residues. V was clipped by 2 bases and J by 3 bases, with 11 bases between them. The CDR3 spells CASSLKGRGYEQYF. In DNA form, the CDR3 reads TGTGCCAGCAGTTTAAAGGGCAGGGGCTACGAGCAGTACTTC.

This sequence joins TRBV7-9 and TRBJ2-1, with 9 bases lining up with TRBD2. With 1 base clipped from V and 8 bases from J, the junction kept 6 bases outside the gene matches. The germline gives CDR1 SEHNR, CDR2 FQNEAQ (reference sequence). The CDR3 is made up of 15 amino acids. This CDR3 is CASSLDSGSRDEQFF. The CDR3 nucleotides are TGTGCCAGCAGCTTAGATAGCGGGAGTAGAGATGAGCAGTTCTTC.

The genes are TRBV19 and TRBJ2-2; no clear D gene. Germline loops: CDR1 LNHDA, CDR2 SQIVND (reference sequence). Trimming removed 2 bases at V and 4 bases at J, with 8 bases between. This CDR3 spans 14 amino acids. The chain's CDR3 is CASSITPLTGELFF. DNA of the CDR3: TGTGCCAGTAGTATAACCCCCCTCACCGGGGAGCTGTTTTTT.

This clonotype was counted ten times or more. The CDR3 region is CASSRTYEQYF. CDR3 bases: TGTGCCAGCAGCCGGACCTACGAGCAGTACTTC. This rearrangement joins TRBV12-3 or TRBV12-4 to TRBJ2-7; D remains unclear. V gave up 6 bases and J gave up 2 bases, with 5 bases separating them. The CDR3 has 11 residues.

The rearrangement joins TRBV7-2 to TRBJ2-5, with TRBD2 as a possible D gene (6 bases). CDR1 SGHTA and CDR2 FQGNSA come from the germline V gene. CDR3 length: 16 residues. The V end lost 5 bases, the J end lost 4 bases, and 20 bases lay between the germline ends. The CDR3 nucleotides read TGTGCCAGCAGCCCCATGGACTGGACTAAGGGAGAGACCCAGTACTTC. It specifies CASSPMDWTKGETQYF. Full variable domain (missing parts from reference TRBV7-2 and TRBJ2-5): GAGVSQSPSNKVTEKGKDVELRCDPISGHTALYWYRQSLGQGLEFLIYFQGNSAPDKSGLPSDRFSAERTGGSVSTLTIQRTQQEDSAVYLCASSPMDWTKGETQYFGPGTRLLVL.

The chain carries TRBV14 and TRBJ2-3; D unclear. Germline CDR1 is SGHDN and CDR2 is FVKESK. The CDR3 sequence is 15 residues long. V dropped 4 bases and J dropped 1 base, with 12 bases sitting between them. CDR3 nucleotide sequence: TGTGCCAGCAGCCCCCGGGCGCCCGGCACAGATACGCAGTATTTT. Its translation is CASSPRAPGTDTQYF.

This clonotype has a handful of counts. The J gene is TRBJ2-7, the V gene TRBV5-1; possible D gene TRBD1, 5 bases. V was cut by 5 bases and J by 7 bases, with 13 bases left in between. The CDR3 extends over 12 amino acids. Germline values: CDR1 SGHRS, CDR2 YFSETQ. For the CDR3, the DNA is TGCGCCAGCAGAACAGGTGTCGAAGAGCAGTACTTC. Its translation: CASRTGVEEQYF. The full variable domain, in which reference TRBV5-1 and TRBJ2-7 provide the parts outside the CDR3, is KAGVTQTPRYLIKTRGQQVTLSCSPISGHRSVSWYQQTPGQGLQFLFEYFSETQRNKGNFPGRFSGRQFSNSRSEMNVSTLELGDSALYLCASRTGVEEQYFGPGTRLTVT.

The CDR3 spells CASSSLSRQGSYEQYF. The CDR3 DNA reads TGTGCCAGCAGTTCACTCTCTCGACAGGGCTCCTACGAGCAGTACTTC. This rearrangement joins TRBV28 to TRBJ2-7; 7 bases align to TRBD1. This CDR3 has 16 amino acids. Per germline, CDR1 MDHEN and CDR2 SYDVKM. V gave up 4 bases and J gave up 0 bases; unmatched junction bases: 9.

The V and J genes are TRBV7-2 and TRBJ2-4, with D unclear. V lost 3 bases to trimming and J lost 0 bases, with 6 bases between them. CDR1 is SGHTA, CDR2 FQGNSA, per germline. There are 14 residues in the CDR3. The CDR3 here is CASSFTIAKNIQYF. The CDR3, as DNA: TGTGCCAGCAGCTTCACGATAGCCAAAAACATTCAGTACTTC.

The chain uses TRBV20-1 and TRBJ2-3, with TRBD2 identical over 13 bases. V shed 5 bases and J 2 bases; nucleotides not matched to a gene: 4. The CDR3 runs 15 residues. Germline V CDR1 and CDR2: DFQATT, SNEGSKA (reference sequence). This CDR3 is CSASGTSGATDTQYF. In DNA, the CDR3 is TGCAGTGCTTCAGGGACTAGCGGGGCCACAGATACGCAGTATTTT.

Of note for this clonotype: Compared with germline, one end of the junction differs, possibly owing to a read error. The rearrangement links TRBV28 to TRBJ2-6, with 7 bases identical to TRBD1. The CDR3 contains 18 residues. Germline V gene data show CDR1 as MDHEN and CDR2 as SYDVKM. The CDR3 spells CASSLWTGGISGANVLTF. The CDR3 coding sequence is TGTGCCAGCAGTCTATGGACAGGAGGTATTTCTGGGGCCAACGTCCTGACTTTC.

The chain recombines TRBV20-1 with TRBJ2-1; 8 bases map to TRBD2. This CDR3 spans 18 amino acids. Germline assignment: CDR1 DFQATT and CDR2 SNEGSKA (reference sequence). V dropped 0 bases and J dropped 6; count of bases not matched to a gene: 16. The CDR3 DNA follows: TGCAGTGCTAGAGATCTGGCGGGAGGAACGCTACAGGGCAATGAGCAGTTCTTC. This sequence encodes CSARDLAGGTLQGNEQFF.

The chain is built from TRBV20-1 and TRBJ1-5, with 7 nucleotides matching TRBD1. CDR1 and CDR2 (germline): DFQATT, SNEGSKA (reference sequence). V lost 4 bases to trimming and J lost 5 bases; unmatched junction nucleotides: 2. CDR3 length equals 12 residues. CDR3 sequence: CSAIRGDQPQHF. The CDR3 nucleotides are TGCAGTGCTATCAGGGGGGATCAGCCCCAGCATTTT.

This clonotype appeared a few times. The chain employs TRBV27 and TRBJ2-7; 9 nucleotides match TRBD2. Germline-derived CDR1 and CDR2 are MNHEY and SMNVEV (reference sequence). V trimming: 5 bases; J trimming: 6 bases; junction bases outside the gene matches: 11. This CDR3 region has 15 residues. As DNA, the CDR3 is TGTGCCAGCAGTAGCCCGCGGGAGGGCCAGGTCGAGCAGTACTTC. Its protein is CASSSPREGQVEQYF.

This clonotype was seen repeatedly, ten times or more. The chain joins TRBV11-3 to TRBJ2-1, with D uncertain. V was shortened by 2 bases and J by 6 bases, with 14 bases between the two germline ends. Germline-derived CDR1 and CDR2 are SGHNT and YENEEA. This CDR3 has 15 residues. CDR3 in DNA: TGTGCCAGCAGCTTAATCGGCGGAGCCGTCAATGAGCAGTTCTTC. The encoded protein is CASSLIGGAVNEQFF.

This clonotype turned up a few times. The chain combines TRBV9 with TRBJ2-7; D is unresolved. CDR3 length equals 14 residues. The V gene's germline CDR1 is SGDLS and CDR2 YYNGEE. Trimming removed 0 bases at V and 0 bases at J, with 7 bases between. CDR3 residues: CASSVGVGSYEQYF. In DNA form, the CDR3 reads TGTGCCAGCAGCGTAGGTGTCGGCTCCTACGAGCAGTACTTC.

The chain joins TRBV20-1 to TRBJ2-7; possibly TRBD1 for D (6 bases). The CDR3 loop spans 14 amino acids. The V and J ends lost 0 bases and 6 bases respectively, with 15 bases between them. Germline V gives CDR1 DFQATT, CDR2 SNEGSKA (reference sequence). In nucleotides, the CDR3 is TGCAGTGCTAGAGATTTTGGTCAGGGGACCGAGCAGTACTTC. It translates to CSARDFGQGTEQYF.

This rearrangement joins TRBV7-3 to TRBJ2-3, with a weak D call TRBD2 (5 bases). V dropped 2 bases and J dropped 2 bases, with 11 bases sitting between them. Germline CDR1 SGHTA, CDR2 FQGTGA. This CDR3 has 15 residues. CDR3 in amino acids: CASSLGGRITDTQYF. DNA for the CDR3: TGTGCCAGCAGCTTAGGAGGACGGATCACAGATACGCAGTATTTT.

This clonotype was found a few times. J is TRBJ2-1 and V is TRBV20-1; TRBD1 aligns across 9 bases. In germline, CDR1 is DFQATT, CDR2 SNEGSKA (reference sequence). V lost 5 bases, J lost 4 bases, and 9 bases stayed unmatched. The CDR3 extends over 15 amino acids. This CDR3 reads CSAYTGGEYYNEQFF. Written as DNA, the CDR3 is TGCAGTGCTTATACAGGGGGCGAGTATTACAATGAGCAGTTCTTC.

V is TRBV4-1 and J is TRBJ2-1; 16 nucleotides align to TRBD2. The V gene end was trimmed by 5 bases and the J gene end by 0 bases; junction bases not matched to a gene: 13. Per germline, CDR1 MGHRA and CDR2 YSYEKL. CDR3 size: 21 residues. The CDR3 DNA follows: TGCGCCAGCAGCTCGACGTGGGGGGGACTAGCGGGAGGGCCCTCCTACAATGAGCAGTTCTTC. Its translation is CASSSTWGGLAGGPSYNEQFF.

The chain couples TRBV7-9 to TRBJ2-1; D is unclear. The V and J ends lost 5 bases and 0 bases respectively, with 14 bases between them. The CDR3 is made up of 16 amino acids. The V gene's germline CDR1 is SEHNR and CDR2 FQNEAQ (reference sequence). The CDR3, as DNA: TGTGCCAGCAGCCAAAAACATCTGAGCTCCTACAATGAGCAGTTCTTC. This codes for CASSQKHLSSYNEQFF.

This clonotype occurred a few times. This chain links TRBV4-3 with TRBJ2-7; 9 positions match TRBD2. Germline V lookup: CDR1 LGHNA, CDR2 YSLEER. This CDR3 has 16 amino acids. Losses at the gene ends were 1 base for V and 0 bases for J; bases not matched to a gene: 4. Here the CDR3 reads CASSQGLAESSYEQYF. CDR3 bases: TGCGCCAGCAGCCAAGGACTAGCGGAAAGCTCCTACGAGCAGTACTTC.

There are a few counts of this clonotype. The DNA for the CDR3 is TGTGCCAGCTCACCATTGGTAAAAAACATTCAGTACTTC. It translates to CASSPLVKNIQYF. This rearrangement joins TRBV18 to TRBJ2-4; no clear D. The CDR3 is 13 amino acids. CDR1 KGHSH and CDR2 LQKENI come from the germline V gene. V dropped 2 bases and J dropped 4 bases, with 6 bases sitting between them.

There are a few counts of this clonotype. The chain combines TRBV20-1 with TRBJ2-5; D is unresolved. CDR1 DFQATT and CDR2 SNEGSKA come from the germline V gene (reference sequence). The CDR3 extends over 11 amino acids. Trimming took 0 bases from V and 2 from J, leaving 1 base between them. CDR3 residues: CSAREQETQYF. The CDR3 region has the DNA TGCAGTGCTAGAGAACAAGAGACCCAGTACTTC.